The 17 T cell receptor beta chains given below trace back to one sample, sequenced in a study of CDR3 diversity in severe acne. One entry per CDR3 protein, called by TCRdb with MiXCR from the PCR reads. The top ten hold 11% of the sample, which has more than 80,000 distinct CDR3 sequences, less than 65% seen once. The source material was blood. These receptor sequences come from a male donor with severe acne vulgaris.

This clonotype is large in the sample. V gene TRBV6-5 combines with J gene TRBJ2-3; TRBD1 is a possible D gene (5 bases). There are 12 residues in the CDR3. Trimming removed 6 bases from V and 9 bases from J, with 13 bases in between. Germline assignment: CDR1 MNHEY and CDR2 SVGAGI. CDR3 sequence (DNA): TGTGCCAGCAGCCCCCAGGGCGGCACGCAGTATTTT. It yields the protein CASSPQGGTQYF.

Ten or more counts support this clonotype. The chain has TRBV20-1 and TRBJ2-5, with D perhaps matching TRBD2 (7 bases). This CDR3 has 16 residues. Trimming took off 0 bases at V and 5 bases at J, with 19 bases between the two ends. Germline V lookup: CDR1 DFQATT, CDR2 SNEGSKA (reference sequence). CDR3 region: CSARDGEGGARETQYF. CDR3 nucleotides: TGCAGTGCTAGAGATGGGGAGGGGGGGGCCAGGGAGACCCAGTACTTC.

This clonotype has more than one count but fewer than ten. The V gene is TRBV9, the J gene TRBJ1-4; D unclear. Deletions cut 4 bases from V and 0 bases from J, with 4 bases between. The CDR3 loop spans 13 amino acids. Germline V gives CDR1 SGDLS, CDR2 YYNGEE. The CDR3 here is CASSKTTNEKLFF. Here the CDR3 DNA reads TGTGCCAGCAGCAAAACAACTAATGAAAAACTGTTTTTT.

Turning to this clonotype: A read error may be the cause here, since a much bigger clone is one base away. The J gene is TRBJ1-1, the V gene TRBV5-1; D is ambiguous. Germline V lookup: CDR1 SGHRS, CDR2 YFSETQ. The CDR3 is 13 amino acids. V was trimmed by 3 bases and J by 3 bases, leaving 9 bases between them. The CDR3 nucleotides are TGCGCCAGCAGCTCCTCGGGGTACACTGAAGCTTTCTTT. It yields the protein CASSSSGYTEAFF.

The chain recombines TRBV29-1 with TRBJ1-1, with D unclear. Trimming cost V 7 bases and J 4 bases, with 4 bases left between them. The CDR3 has 9 amino acids. CDR1 SQVTM and CDR2 ANQGSEA come from the germline V gene. The CDR3 here is CSGGTEAFF. The CDR3 nucleotides are TGCAGCGGAGGCACTGAAGCTTTCTTT.

As to this clonotype: The CDR3 end shows no conserved phenylalanine or tryptophan, and so a read error is likely. The DNA is omitted, as the CDR3 cannot be located on it reliably, and the CDR3 follows TCRdb's listing. V is TRBV6-2 or TRBV6-3 and J is TRBJ2-7; the table's D call, TRBD2, has no DNA check behind it. Germline V lookup: CDR1 MNHEY, CDR2 SVGEGT. The CDR3 is made up of 10 amino acids, end residues included. Here the CDR3 reads CASSWTSGSL.

V and J are TRBV7-3 and TRBJ2-6; D ambiguous. This CDR3 has 16 amino acids. Trimming removed 5 bases from V and 0 bases from J, with 11 bases in between. Germline V gene data show CDR1 as SGHTA and CDR2 as FQGTGA. CDR3 residues: CASSPNMDSGANVLTF. The CDR3 nucleotides are TGTGCCAGCAGCCCTAACATGGACTCTGGGGCCAACGTCCTGACTTTC. The full variable domain, rest sourced from reference TRBV7-3 and TRBJ2-6, is GAGVSQTPSNKVTEKGKYVELRCDPISGHTALYWYRQSLGQGPEFLIYFQGTGAADDSGLPNDRFFAVRPEGSVSTLKIQRTERGDSAVYLCASSPNMDSGANVLTFGAGSRLTVL.

The chain couples TRBV2 to TRBJ2-3; 15 nucleotides line up with TRBD2. The V gene's germline CDR1 is SNHLY and CDR2 FYNNEI. J gave up 4 bases and V 5 bases, and 13 bases lay outside the gene matches. The CDR3 length is 19 residues. CDR3 residues: CASSYPEGTSGGFADTQYF. CDR3 DNA sequence: TGTGCCAGCAGTTACCCCGAAGGGACTAGCGGGGGGTTCGCAGATACGCAGTATTTT. Supplemented by reference TRBV2 and TRBJ2-3, the full variable domain reads EPEVTQTPSHQVTQMGQEVILRCVPISNHLYFYWYRQILGQKVEFLVSFYNNEISEKSEIFDDQFSVERPDGSNFTLKIRSTKLEDSAMYFCASSYPEGTSGGFADTQYFGPGTRLTVL.

As concerns this clonotype: A read error may explain this, as a much larger clone is one base away. V usage is TRBV7-9 and J usage is TRBJ2-3; perhaps D is TRBD1 or TRBD2 (5 bases each). In germline, CDR1 is SEHNR, CDR2 FQNEAQ (reference sequence). This CDR3 has 12 residues. The CDR3, as DNA: TGTGCCAGCAGCCAGGGAGCAGAGACGCAGTATTTT. Protein sequence: CASSQGAETQYF.

Remarks on this clonotype: A read error may explain this, as a much larger clone is one base away. This sequence joins TRBV10-1 and TRBJ2-2; D remains ambiguous. Trimming shortened V by 4 bases and J by 3 bases, and 12 bases separated the two germline ends. Looked up from germline, CDR1 is WNHNN and CDR2 is SYGVQD (reference sequence). The CDR3 has 15 residues. The CDR3 DNA is TGCGCCAGCAGTGGGATTGCAGACGACACCGGGGAGCTGTTTTTT. Protein sequence: CASSGIADDTGELFF.

In this sample, this clonotype turned up many times. The V gene is TRBV19, the J gene TRBJ2-1; D gene unclear. The CDR3 runs to 15 residues. CDR1 and CDR2 from the germline V gene are LNHDA and SQIVND (reference sequence). Trimming pared 2 bases from V and 4 bases from J, leaving 12 bases between. CDR3 loop: CASSITPTTYNEQFF. For the CDR3, the DNA is TGTGCCAGTAGTATAACACCTACTACTTACAATGAGCAGTTCTTC.

This clonotype was seen repeatedly, ten times or more. The V and J genes are TRBV3-1 and TRBJ1-5, with unresolved D. V dropped 0 bases and J dropped 3 bases, with 6 bases sitting between them. This CDR3 is 14 amino acids long. In germline, CDR1 is LGHDT, CDR2 YNNKEL (reference sequence). DNA of the CDR3: TGTGCCAGCAGCCAAGATGGCCACAATCAGCCCCAGCATTTT. Residues: CASSQDGHNQPQHF.

As to this clonotype: This may be a read error: a much more frequent sequence differs by one nucleotide. The CDR3 spells CASSLTGKNAGELFF. In DNA form, the CDR3 reads TGTGCCAGCAGCTTAACAGGGAAAAACGCCGGGGAGCTGTTTTTT. The rearrangement uses TRBV7-6 and TRBJ2-2, with D possibly being TRBD1 (6 bases). The V and J ends lost 2 bases and 6 bases respectively, with 13 bases between them. CDR3 length: 15 residues. CDR1 SGHVS and CDR2 FNYEAQ come from the germline V gene.

This clonotype has at least ten counts. V gene TRBV20-1 combines with J gene TRBJ1-1; no clear D. The germline V and J ends were trimmed by 3 bases and 1 base, with 6 bases remaining between them. This CDR3 has 12 amino acids. CDR1 is DFQATT and CDR2 is SNEGSKA in the germline V gene (reference sequence). CDR3 DNA sequence: TGCAGTGCTAGTTTTGAGAACACTGAAGCTTTCTTT. It translates to CSASFENTEAFF.

The chain has TRBV4-2 and TRBJ2-1; TRBD2 is a possible D gene (5 bases). Germline CDR1 is LGHNA and CDR2 is YNFKEQ. There are 16 residues in the CDR3. V gave up 1 base and J gave up 4 bases, with 14 bases separating them. CDR3 nucleotides: TGTGCCAGCAGCCAAGTGTTAGGACTCAGGTACAATGAGCAGTTCTTC. The encoded protein is CASSQVLGLRYNEQFF.

The chain couples TRBV19 to TRBJ1-5, with D unclear. The ends were cut back, 6 bases at V and 1 base at J, with 13 bases in the middle. The germline V gene has CDR1 LNHDA and CDR2 SQIVND (reference sequence). This CDR3 comprises 15 residues. CDR3 region: CASSSGTRSNQPQHF. The CDR3 coding sequence is TGTGCCAGTAGCTCGGGAACCCGGAGCAATCAGCCCCAGCATTTT.

The chain combines TRBV7-8 with TRBJ2-7; D unresolved. CDR3 length: 8 residues. Germline V gene sequence: CDR1 SGHVS, CDR2 FQNEAQ. DNA of the CDR3: TGTGCCAGCACCGAGTGGGGTGTC. The encoded protein is CASTEWGV.